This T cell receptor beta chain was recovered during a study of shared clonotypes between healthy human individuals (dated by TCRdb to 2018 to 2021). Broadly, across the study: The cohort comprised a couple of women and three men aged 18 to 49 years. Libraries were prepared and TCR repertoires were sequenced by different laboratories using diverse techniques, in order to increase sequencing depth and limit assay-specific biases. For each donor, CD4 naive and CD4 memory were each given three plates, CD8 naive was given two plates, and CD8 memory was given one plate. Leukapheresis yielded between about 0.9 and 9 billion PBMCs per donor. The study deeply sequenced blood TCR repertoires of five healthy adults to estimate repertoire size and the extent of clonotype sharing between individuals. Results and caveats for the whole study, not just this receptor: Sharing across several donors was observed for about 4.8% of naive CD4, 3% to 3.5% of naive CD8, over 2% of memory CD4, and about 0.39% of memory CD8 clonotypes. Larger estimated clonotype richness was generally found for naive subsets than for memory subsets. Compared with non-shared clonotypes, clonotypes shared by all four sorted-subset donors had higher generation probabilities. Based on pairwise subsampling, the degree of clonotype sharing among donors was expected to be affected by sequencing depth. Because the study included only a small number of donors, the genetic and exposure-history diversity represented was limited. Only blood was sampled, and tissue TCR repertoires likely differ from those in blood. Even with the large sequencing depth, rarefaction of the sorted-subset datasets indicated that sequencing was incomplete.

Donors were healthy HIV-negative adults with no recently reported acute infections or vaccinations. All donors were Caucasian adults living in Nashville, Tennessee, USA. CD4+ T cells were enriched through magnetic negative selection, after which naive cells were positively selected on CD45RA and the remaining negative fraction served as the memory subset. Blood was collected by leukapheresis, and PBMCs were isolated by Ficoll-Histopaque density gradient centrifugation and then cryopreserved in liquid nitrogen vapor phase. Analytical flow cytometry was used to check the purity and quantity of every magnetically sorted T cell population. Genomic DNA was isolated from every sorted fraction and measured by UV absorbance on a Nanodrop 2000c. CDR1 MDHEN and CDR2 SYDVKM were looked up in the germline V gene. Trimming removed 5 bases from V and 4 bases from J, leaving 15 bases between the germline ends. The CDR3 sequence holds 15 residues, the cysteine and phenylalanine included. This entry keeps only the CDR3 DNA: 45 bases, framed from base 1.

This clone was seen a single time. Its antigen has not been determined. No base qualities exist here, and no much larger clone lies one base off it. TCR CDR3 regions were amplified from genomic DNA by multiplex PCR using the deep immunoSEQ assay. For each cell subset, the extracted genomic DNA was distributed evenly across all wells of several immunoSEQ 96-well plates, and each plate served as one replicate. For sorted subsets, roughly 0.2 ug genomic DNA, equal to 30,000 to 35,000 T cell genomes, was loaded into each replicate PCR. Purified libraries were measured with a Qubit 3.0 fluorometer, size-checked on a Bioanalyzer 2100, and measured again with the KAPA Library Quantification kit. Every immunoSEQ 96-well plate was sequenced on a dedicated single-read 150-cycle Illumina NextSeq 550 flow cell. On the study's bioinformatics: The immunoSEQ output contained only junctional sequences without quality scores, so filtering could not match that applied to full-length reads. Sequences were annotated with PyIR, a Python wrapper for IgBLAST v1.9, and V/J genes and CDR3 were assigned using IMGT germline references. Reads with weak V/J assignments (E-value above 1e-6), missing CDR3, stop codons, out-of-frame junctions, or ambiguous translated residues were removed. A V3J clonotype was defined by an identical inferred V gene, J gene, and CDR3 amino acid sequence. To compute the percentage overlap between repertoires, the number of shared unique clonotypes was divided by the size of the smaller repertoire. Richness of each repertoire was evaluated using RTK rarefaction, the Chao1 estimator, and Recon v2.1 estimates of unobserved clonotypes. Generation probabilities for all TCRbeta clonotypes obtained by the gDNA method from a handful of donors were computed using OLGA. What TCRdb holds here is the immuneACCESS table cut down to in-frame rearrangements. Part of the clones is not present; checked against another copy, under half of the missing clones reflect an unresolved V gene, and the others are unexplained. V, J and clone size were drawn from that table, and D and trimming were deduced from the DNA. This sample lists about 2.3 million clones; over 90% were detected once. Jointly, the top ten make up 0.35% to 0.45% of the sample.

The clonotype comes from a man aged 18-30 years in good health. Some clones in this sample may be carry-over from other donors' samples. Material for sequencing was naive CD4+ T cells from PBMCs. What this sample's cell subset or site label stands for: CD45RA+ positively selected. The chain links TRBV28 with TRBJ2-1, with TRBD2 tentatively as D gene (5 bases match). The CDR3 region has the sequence CASSPGSNEYNEQFF. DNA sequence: TGTGCCAGCAGTCCGGGGAGTAACGAGTACAATGAGCAGTTCTTC.